The 23 T cell receptor beta chains reported below all come from one sample, sequenced in a study of cytomegalovirus exposure and HLA in healthy donors. In the PCR, 60 Vbeta and 13 Jbeta primers were used. The protocol was immunoSEQ multiplex PCR, while the TCRdb copy is restricted to in-frame clones and leaves out a portion. Of about 120,000 clones listed, around 70% are singletons. Sequenced material: PBMCs. These receptors all stem from a man aged 30 to 39 in good health and CMV-seropositive.

For the CDR3, the DNA is TGTGCCACCAGCAGAGATCGACAGGGGACAGATACGCAGTATTTT. Protein: CATSRDRQGTDTQYF. The V call is TRBV15, the J call TRBJ2-3; 8 positions match TRBD1. The ends lost 0 bases at V and 3 bases at J; junction bases unmatched: 2. The CDR3 extends over 15 amino acids. Germline V gives CDR1 LNHNV, CDR2 YYDKDF (reference sequence).

This rearrangement joins TRBV10-3 to TRBJ1-1; D is unclear. The CDR3 loop spans 12 amino acids. The germline V gene has CDR1 ENHRY and CDR2 SYGVKD. Between the trimmed V and J ends, which lost 3 bases and 1 base, there was a span of 3 bases. The CDR3 loop reads CAISDRNTEAFF. CDR3 DNA: TGTGCCATCAGTGACAGGAACACTGAAGCTTTCTTT.

As regards this clone: The junction differs from germline at one of its ends, possibly a read error. Other nucleotide sequences in the sample specify the same CDR3. CDR3 protein: CASSLNLAGVINEQFF. Here the CDR3 DNA reads TGCGCTAGCAGCTTAAACCTAGCGGGAGTTATCAATGAGCAGTTCTTC. The V and J genes are TRBV7-7 and TRBJ2-1; 10 bases match TRBD2. Germline V gene lookup returns CDR1 SSHAT and CDR2 FNYEAQ (reference sequence). CDR3 length equals 16 residues.

This clone was detected only a few times. The V call is TRBV9, the J call TRBJ2-1; 8 nucleotides agree with TRBD2. CDR1 is SGDLS, CDR2 YYNGEE, per germline. The CDR3 totals 16 residues. J was trimmed by 7 bases and V by 0 bases; bases with no gene match: 9. CDR3 loop: CASSVGDGRAWNEQFF. The CDR3 bases are TGTGCCAGCAGCGTAGGGGACGGGAGGGCTTGGAATGAGCAGTTCTTC. Filled out from reference TRBV9 and TRBJ2-1, the complete variable domain reads DSGVTQTPKHLITATGQRVTLRCSPRSGDLSVYWYQQSLDQGLQFLIQYYNGEERAKGNILERFSAQQFPDLHSELNLSSLELGDSALYFCASSVGDGRAWNEQFFGPGTRLTVL.

The chain is built from TRBV9 and TRBJ2-1; 7 nucleotides agree with TRBD2. The CDR3 length is 15 residues. Germline-derived CDR1 and CDR2 are SGDLS and YYNGEE. The J segment lost 5 bases and the V segment lost 6 bases, leaving 11 bases of the junction unmatched. DNA of the CDR3: TGTGCCAGCAACCCGTCGGGACTACCGAACAATGAGCAGTTCTTC. Translation: CASNPSGLPNNEQFF.

The chain uses TRBV29-1 and TRBJ2-5; 12 nucleotides align to TRBD2. V trimming: 7 bases; J trimming: 5 bases; junction bases outside the gene matches: 14. This CDR3 has 16 residues. Germline lookup yields CDR1 SQVTM and CDR2 ANQGSEA. Written as DNA, the CDR3 is TGCAGCGCCTGGGGACTAGCGGGTCCCGTGGGGGAGACCCAGTACTTC. This translates into CSAWGLAGPVGETQYF.

The chain has TRBV5-1 and TRBJ2-1; 11 nucleotides agree with TRBD2. The V gene end was trimmed by 3 bases and the J gene end by 4 bases; junction bases not matched to a gene: 3. From germline, CDR1 is SGHRS and CDR2 YFSETQ. CDR3 length equals 15 residues. CDR3 protein: CASSSGLADYNEQFF. In DNA, the CDR3 is TGCGCCAGCAGCTCGGGACTAGCGGATTACAATGAGCAGTTCTTC.

The chain uses TRBV5-4 and TRBJ2-7, with D perhaps TRBD1 (6 bases). The CDR3 is 15 amino acids. Trimming pared 4 bases from V and 0 bases from J, leaving 14 bases between. Germline loops: CDR1 SGHNT, CDR2 YYREEE (reference sequence). CDR3 coding DNA: TGTGCCAGCAGCCGTGGACAGCCAAGCTCCTACGAGCAGTACTTC. This gives the protein CASSRGQPSSYEQYF.

The chain is built from TRBV6-1 and TRBJ1-5, with D possibly being TRBD1 (6 bases). The CDR3 is 14 amino acids. The V end lost 2 bases, the J end lost 5 bases, and 10 bases lay between the germline ends. The germline V gene has CDR1 MNHNS and CDR2 SASEGT. CDR3 residues: CASSEQQGYQPQHF. The CDR3 bases are TGTGCCAGCAGTGAACAACAGGGCTATCAGCCCCAGCATTTT.

In this sample, this clone turned up a few times. V is TRBV5-6 and J is TRBJ2-1; possible D gene TRBD2, 6 bases. Germline-derived CDR1 and CDR2 are SGHDT and YYEEEE. Trimming cost V 0 bases and J 2 bases, with 12 bases left between them. CDR3 length: 16 residues. CDR3 loop: CASSLGSGTPYNEQFF. The CDR3 DNA sequence: TGTGCCAGCAGCTTGGGTAGCGGCACTCCCTACAATGAGCAGTTCTTC.

Of note for this clone: The germline gene is not matched at one end of the junction; a read error may be the cause. The chain uses TRBV7-9 and TRBJ1-1; no clear D. This CDR3 is 13 amino acids long. Germline CDR1 SEHNR, CDR2 FQNEAQ (reference sequence). CDR3 coding DNA: TGTTCCAGCAGCTTAACCTATAACACTGAAGCTTTCTTT. Translated: CSSSLTYNTEAFF.

This rearrangement joins TRBV5-1 to TRBJ2-7; a weak D match, TRBD1 (5 bases). The germline V gene encodes CDR1 SGHRS and CDR2 YFSETQ. With 6 bases removed from V and 0 bases from J, the gap between germline ends came to 28 bases. This CDR3 is built from 19 residues. CDR3 residues: CASTYRPRAGNIDSYEQYF. CDR3 coding DNA: TGCGCCAGCACCTATCGCCCCCGGGCAGGGAATATAGACTCCTACGAGCAGTACTTC.

The chain has TRBV27 and TRBJ2-7; 7 bases are a match to TRBD1. The CDR3 loop spans 13 amino acids. Germline V CDR1 and CDR2: MNHEY, SMNVEV (reference sequence). Losses at the gene ends were 6 bases for V and 10 bases for J; bases not matched to a gene: 12. The CDR3 bases are TGTGCCAGCAGAAAAACAGGGGATCCCCTCCAGTACTTC. The encoded protein is CASRKTGDPLQYF.

The chain links TRBV29-1 to TRBJ2-5; D uncertain. The tail of the sequence fits TRBJ2-7 better, so the J call may be wrong. The CDR3 has 11 amino acids. CDR1 and CDR2 (germline): SQVTM, ANQGSEA. The chain's CDR3 is CSVKTNYEQYF. As DNA, the CDR3 is TGCAGCGTTAAAACAAACTACGAGCAGTACTTC.

This clone occurred a few times. CDR3 protein: CASSLYKHYGYTF. The CDR3 bases are TGTGCCAGCAGTTTATATAAGCACTATGGCTACACCTTC. The V gene is TRBV28, the J gene TRBJ1-2; D is ambiguous. The CDR3 length is 13 residues. Trimming removed 1 base at V and 3 bases at J, with 6 bases between. Germline V CDR1 and CDR2: MDHEN, SYDVKM.

The genes are TRBV10-3 and TRBJ2-7; 10 positions match TRBD2. Losses at the gene ends were 2 bases for V and 4 bases for J; bases not matched to a gene: 2. The CDR3 runs 14 residues. Per the germline V gene, CDR1 is ENHRY and CDR2 is SYGVKD. The CDR3 nucleotides are TGTGCCATCAGTGAGCCTAGCGGGAGTTACGAGCAGTACTTC. Translating gives CAISEPSGSYEQYF.

CDR3 amino acids: CASSPRVAVYNEQFF. The CDR3 bases are TGTGCCAGCAGCCCACGGGTAGCGGTGTACAATGAGCAGTTCTTC. This chain connects TRBV9 to TRBJ2-1; possibly TRBD2 for D (6 bases). Germline V gene data show CDR1 as SGDLS and CDR2 as YYNGEE. The CDR3 runs to 15 residues. V shed 4 bases and J shed 4 bases, with 15 bases lying between them. Using reference TRBV9 and TRBJ2-1 for the parts outside the CDR3, the full variable domain is DSGVTQTPKHLITATGQRVTLRCSPRSGDLSVYWYQQSLDQGLQFLIQYYNGEERAKGNILERFSAQQFPDLHSELNLSSLELGDSALYFCASSPRVAVYNEQFFGPGTRLTVL.

This clone was recorded a few times. The chain is built from TRBV6-5 and TRBJ2-5; possibly TRBD2 for D (6 bases). V dropped 0 bases and J dropped 5 bases, with 16 bases sitting between them. The CDR3 is made up of 16 amino acids. Germline CDR1 and CDR2: MNHEY and SVGAGI. The CDR3 DNA is TGTGCCAGCAGTTACTCTAGCGGAGGAAGCTTGGAGACCCAGTACTTC. It is translated as CASSYSSGGSLETQYF.

The V call is TRBV5-6, the J call TRBJ2-4; TRBD2 matches 8 bases. The germline CDR1 and CDR2 sequences are SGHDT and YYEEEE. Trimming took 0 bases from V and 3 from J; bases not matched to a gene: 8. The CDR3 length is 17 residues. The CDR3 spells CASSLETTSADKNIQYF. CDR3 nucleotide sequence: TGTGCCAGCAGCTTGGAGACGACTAGCGCAGACAAAAACATTCAGTACTTC.

The chain combines TRBV5-1 with TRBJ1-3; D is ambiguous. Germline V lookup: CDR1 SGHRS, CDR2 YFSETQ. The CDR3 spans 16 residues. With 0 bases removed from V and 0 bases from J, the gap between germline ends came to 10 bases. CDR3 in amino acids: CASSLAGSYSGNTIYF. CDR3 coding DNA: TGCGCCAGCAGCTTGGCAGGCAGCTACTCTGGAAACACCATATATTTT.

With respect to this clone: Because the CDR3 is missing its conserved closing phenylalanine or tryptophan, this is likely a read error. The chain is built from TRBV6-5 and TRBJ2-7; D is possibly TRBD2 (5 bases). Germline V gene data show CDR1 as MNHEY and CDR2 as SVGAGI. Trimming removed 6 bases at V and 0 bases at J, with 15 bases between. The CDR3 covers 15 residues. CDR3 coding DNA: TGTGCCAGCAGCAAGAGGCAGGACTTCTCCTACGAGCAGTACCTC. It translates to CASSKRQDFSYEQYL.

In regard to this clone: One end of the junction does not line up with germline, which may come from a read error. The chain links TRBV19 to TRBJ2-7, with 8 nucleotides matching TRBD1. Germline V gives CDR1 LNHDA, CDR2 SQIVND (reference sequence). CDR3 length equals 15 residues. The CDR3 spells CTSSTPGTGAYEQYF. CDR3 sequence (DNA): TGTACCAGTAGTACGCCCGGGACAGGCGCCTACGAGCAGTACTTC.

This chain uses TRBV5-6 with TRBJ2-5, with 9 bases fitting TRBD1. The assigned J gene may be wrong: the sequence end matches TRBJ2-7 better. The CDR3 has 15 amino acids. Germline loops: CDR1 SGHDT, CDR2 YYEEEE. The CDR3 DNA follows: TGTGCCAGCACCCCTGGAGGGACAGGGTCCTACGAGCAGTACTTC. Translating it yields CASTPGGTGSYEQYF.